This T cell receptor (beta chain) was identified in a study of T-cell memory formation after mild COVID-19. Regarding the study as a whole: Among contracting clones, CD4+ were mainly CM/EM and CD8+ enriched in EMRA. Clones shrinking between day 15 and 85 showed a balanced CD4/CD8 split, and those that grew later tilted toward CD4+. Still unconfirmed is whether the second-wave clones peaking on day 37 recognized SARS-CoV-2.

The authors produced TCR alpha and TCR beta cDNA libraries with sample barcodes and UMIs by 5'RACE using constant-segment primers. TCRdb used MiXCR to reprocess the 5' RACE reads, holding one entry per CDR3 protein. The table lists 300,000 to 400,000 distinct CDR3 sequences, about 15% of them singletons. As regards this clonotype: What it recognizes is unknown.

Germline V gene lookup returns CDR1 MNHNS and CDR2 SASEGT. With 0 bases removed from V and 1 base from J, the gap between germline ends came to 13 bases. This CDR3 has 17 amino acids. Source material: PBMCs or a T cell subset sorted from them (not recorded which). V usage is TRBV6-1 and J usage is TRBJ1-5; D perhaps matches TRBD1 (5 bases). This sequence originates from a young man who had mild COVID-19 (a few samples of this study predate the infection). Cell type and time point are not known. CDR3 nucleotides: TGTGCCAGCAGTGAAGCGCGAAGATGGGGGAGCAATCAGCCCCAGCATTTT. Encoded protein: CASSEARRWGSNQPQHF.